The 10 T cell receptor beta chains below all came from one sample that was sequenced in a study of chemoradiotherapy in HPV16-positive cancers. Generated by immunoSEQ multiplex PCR, the TCRdb table keeps only in-frame clones and is missing some. This table holds some 11,000 clones, roughly 61% found once. This specimen was taken from a patient who underwent chemoradiotherapy. The receptors shown here come from a human donor with HPV-associated anogenital cancer.

The CDR3 is CASSDPRALNEAFF. The CDR3 bases are TGTGCCAGCAGCGACCCCCGGGCCTTAAATGAAGCTTTCTTT. The V call is TRBV7-8, the J call TRBJ1-1; D not certain. Trimming took off 5 bases at V and 7 bases at J, with 17 bases between the two ends. Germline V gives CDR1 SGHVS, CDR2 FQNEAQ. This CDR3 spans 14 amino acids.

The CDR3 loop reads CASSQSGDTFNQPQHF. The CDR3 nucleotides are TGCGCCAGCAGTCAATCGGGGGACACCTTCAATCAGCCCCAGCATTTT. The chain recombines TRBV23-1 with TRBJ1-5; D may be TRBD1 (6 bases). TRBV23-1 belongs to the ORF category, with a function that is uncertain. The CDR3 contains 16 residues. V gave up 0 bases and J gave up 3 bases, with 12 bases separating them.

The chain couples TRBV7-3 to TRBJ2-2, with D possibly being TRBD1 (6 bases). Per the germline V gene, CDR1 is SGHTA and CDR2 is FQGTGA. V lost 5 bases to trimming and J lost 1 base, with 11 bases between them. The CDR3 length is 15 residues. The CDR3 DNA sequence: TGTGCCAGCAGCCCCGACAGGTTGAACACCGGGGAGCTGTTTTTT. It translates to CASSPDRLNTGELFF.

This clone was seen a handful of times. J is TRBJ1-5 and V is TRBV19; D gene unclear. The CDR3 consists of 16 residues. Per the germline V gene, CDR1 is LNHDA and CDR2 is SQIVND (reference sequence). With 9 bases removed from V and 2 bases from J, the gap between germline ends came to 20 bases. The CDR3 region is CASTIHDPLGNQPQHF. The CDR3 bases are TGTGCCAGCACGATACACGACCCGCTAGGCAATCAGCCCCAGCATTTT. Full variable domain (rest looked up from reference TRBV19 and TRBJ1-5): DGGITQSPKYLFRKEGQNVTLSCEQNLNHDAMYWYRQDPGQGLRLIYYSQIVNDFQKGDIAEGYSVSREKKESFPLTVTSAQKNPTAFYLCASTIHDPLGNQPQHFGDGTRLSIL.

The chain employs TRBV5-1 and TRBJ2-7; either TRBD1 or TRBD2 may supply D (5 bases each). The CDR3 runs 16 residues. Per germline, CDR1 SGHRS and CDR2 YFSETQ. The V gene lost 1 base and the J gene lost 1 base, with 15 bases spanning the gap. The CDR3: CASSLFGAHQSYEQYF. Here the CDR3 DNA reads TGCGCCAGCAGCTTGTTCGGGGCCCACCAATCCTACGAGCAGTACTTC.

The chain uses TRBV27 and TRBJ2-5; possibly TRBD2 for D (6 bases). In germline, CDR1 is MNHEY, CDR2 SMNVEV (reference sequence). V was pared by 6 bases and J by 1 base, with 12 bases between. The CDR3 covers 14 residues. The CDR3 DNA reads TGTGCCAGCAGATTCCTCGGGGGCCAAGAGACCCAGTACTTC. Protein product: CASRFLGGQETQYF.

This clone has just a few counts. The rearrangement joins TRBV5-5 to TRBJ1-4, with 10 bases matching TRBD1. From germline, CDR1 is SGHKS and CDR2 YYEKEE (reference sequence). J lost 7 bases, V lost 3 bases, and 6 bases had no gene match. The CDR3 runs to 15 residues. CDR3 region: CASSSDRGLVEKLFF. CDR3 DNA sequence: TGTGCCAGCAGCTCTGACAGGGGGCTGGTTGAAAAACTGTTTTTT.

The J gene is TRBJ2-3, the V gene TRBV2; 8 bases agree with TRBD1. The CDR3 contains 16 residues. Germline CDR1 is SNHLY and CDR2 is FYNNEI. The trim removed 4 bases at V and 0 bases at J, leaving 6 bases unmatched. Written as DNA, the CDR3 is TGTGCCAGCAGTGGACAGGGGACGAGAAGCACAGATACGCAGTATTTT. It translates to CASSGQGTRSTDTQYF.

This chain links TRBV5-1 with TRBJ1-2; no clear D. The CDR3 runs to 17 residues. Germline V CDR1 and CDR2: SGHRS, YFSETQ. Trimming shortened V by 2 bases and J by 0 bases, and 17 bases separated the two germline ends. As DNA, the CDR3 is TGCGCCAGCAGCTTCCGCTTAAGAGGGTCAGCTAACTATGGCTACACCTTC. This codes for CASSFRLRGSANYGYTF.

In its sample, this clone was seen a few times. This chain's CDR3 is CASSPEFRNTEAFF. For the CDR3, the DNA is TGTGCCAGCAGCCCAGAGTTCCGGAACACTGAAGCTTTCTTT. V gene TRBV6-4 combines with J gene TRBJ1-1, with D uncertain. The germline V gene encodes CDR1 MRHNA and CDR2 SNTAGT. CDR3 size: 14 residues. The ends were cut back, 6 bases at V and 1 base at J, with 12 bases in the middle.